The sequence of this T cell receptor (beta chain) was determined in a study of cytomegalovirus exposure and HLA in healthy donors. This clone turned up a few times. Looked up from germline, CDR1 is SGHTA and CDR2 is FQGNSA. V was trimmed by 2 bases and J by 5 bases, leaving 13 bases between them. The CDR3 is made up of 14 amino acids. A multiplex PCR was run with 60 Vbeta primers and 13 Jbeta primers. Some clones are missing from TCRdb's copy, which holds only in-frame ones; the method was immunoSEQ multiplex PCR. The table has under 200,000 clones, over 75% seen once. The receptor comes from a man younger than 35 in good health and CMV-seropositive. The sample comprised PBMCs. The chain carries TRBV7-2 and TRBJ2-7, with a possible D match to TRBD1 (6 bases). The CDR3 nucleotides read TGTGCCAGCAGCTTAACGACAGGCTCTCACGAGCAGTACTTC. Protein product: CASSLTTGSHEQYF.